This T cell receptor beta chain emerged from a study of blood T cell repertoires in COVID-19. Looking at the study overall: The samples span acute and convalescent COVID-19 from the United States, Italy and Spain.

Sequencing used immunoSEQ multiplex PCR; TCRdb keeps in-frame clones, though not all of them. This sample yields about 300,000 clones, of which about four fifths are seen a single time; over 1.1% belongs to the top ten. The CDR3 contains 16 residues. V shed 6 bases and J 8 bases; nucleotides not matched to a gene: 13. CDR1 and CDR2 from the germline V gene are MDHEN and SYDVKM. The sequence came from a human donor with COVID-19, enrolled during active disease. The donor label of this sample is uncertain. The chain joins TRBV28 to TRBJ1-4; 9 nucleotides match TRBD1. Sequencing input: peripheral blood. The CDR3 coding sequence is TGTGCCAGCAGGCGATTAGGGACAGGGTATCAAGAAAAACTGTTTTTT. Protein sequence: CASRRLGTGYQEKLFF.